This TCR beta chain originates from a study of blood T cells in healthy people across ages. Losses at the gene ends were 4 bases for V and 11 bases for J; bases not matched to a gene: 10. This CDR3 has 13 amino acids. The germline CDR1 and CDR2 sequences are MNHEY and SVGAGI. This clonotype was seen a few times. A second PCR of 7 to 11 cycles used a sample-barcoded 5' primer and a J-beta primer mix. TCRdb re-called the 5' RACE reads with MiXCR, one entry per CDR3 protein. The table has 600,000 to 650,000 distinct CDR3 sequences, about 53% seen once. This receptor was obtained from a man between 60 and 70 years old in good health. Input material: blood. This chain joins TRBV6-5 and TRBJ1-2, with 7 nucleotides matching TRBD1. The DNA of the CDR3 is TGTGCCAGCAGTTCCGACAGGGAAGTGGGTTACACCTTC. This sequence encodes CASSSDREVGYTF.